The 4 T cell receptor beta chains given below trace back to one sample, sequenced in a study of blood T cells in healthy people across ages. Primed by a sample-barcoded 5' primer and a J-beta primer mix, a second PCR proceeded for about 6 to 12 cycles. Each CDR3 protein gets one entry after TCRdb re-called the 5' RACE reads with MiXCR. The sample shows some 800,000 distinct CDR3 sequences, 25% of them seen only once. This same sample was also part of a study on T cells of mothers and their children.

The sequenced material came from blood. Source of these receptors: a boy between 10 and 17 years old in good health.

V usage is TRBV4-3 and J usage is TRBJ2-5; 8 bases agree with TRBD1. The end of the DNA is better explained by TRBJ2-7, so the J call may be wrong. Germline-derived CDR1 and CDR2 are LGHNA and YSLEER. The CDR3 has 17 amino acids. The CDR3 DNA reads TGCGCCAGCAGCTCAAGTCGCACAGGACAGGGAAGCTACGAGCAGTACTTC. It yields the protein CASSSSRTGQGSYEQYF.

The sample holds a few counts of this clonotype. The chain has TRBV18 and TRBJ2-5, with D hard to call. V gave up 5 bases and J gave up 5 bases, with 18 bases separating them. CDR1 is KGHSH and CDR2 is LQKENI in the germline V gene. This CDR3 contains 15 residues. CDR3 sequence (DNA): TGTGCCAGCTCAGATGACCACGGTTCCGGGGAGACCCAGTACTTC. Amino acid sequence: CASSDDHGSGETQYF.

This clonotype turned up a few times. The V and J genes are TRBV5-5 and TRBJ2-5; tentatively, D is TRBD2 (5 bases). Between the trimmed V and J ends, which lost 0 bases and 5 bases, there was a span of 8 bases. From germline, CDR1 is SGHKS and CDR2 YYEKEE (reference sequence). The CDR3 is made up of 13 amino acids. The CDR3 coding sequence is TGTGCCAGCAGCTTGGACGGGGTTGAGACCCAGTACTTC. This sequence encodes CASSLDGVETQYF.

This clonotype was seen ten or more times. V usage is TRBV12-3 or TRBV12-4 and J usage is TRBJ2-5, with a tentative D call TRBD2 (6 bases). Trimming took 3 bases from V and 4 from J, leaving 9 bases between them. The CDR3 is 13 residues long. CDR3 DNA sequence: TGTGCCAGCAGTTTCTCCGGGGGAGAGACCCAGTACTTC. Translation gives CASSFSGGETQYF.